The source of this T cell receptor beta chain is a study of identical twins. Study-wide results and limits: Twins shared out-of-frame alpha sequences with excess low generation probability.

Donors were all healthy Caucasians. As concerns this clonotype: The target antigen is unknown.

Germline V gives CDR1 MGHRA, CDR2 YSYEKL. Trimming at V came to 7 bases and at J to 5 bases, leaving 11 bases not matched to a gene. There are 15 residues in the CDR3. MiXCR, applied by TCRdb to the 5' RACE reads, yields one record per CDR3 protein. The sample contains 250,000 or so distinct CDR3 sequences, 7.5% of which appear only once. A further study also used this sample, focusing on yellow fever vaccine responses in identical twins.

Specimen: CD8+ T cells sorted from blood. The receptor was isolated from a woman aged 18-30 years in good health. V usage is TRBV4-1 and J usage is TRBJ2-1, with 7 bases that match TRBD2. This CDR3 reads CASKRDPGGNNEQFF. CDR3 bases: TGCGCCAGCAAGCGGGACCCCGGAGGAAACAATGAGCAGTTCTTC.